A single sample is the source of the 7 T cell receptor beta chains below, sequenced in a study of OX40 agonist ivuxolimab in advanced cancers. Generated by immunoSEQ multiplex PCR, the TCRdb table keeps only in-frame clones and is missing some. Of around 63,000 clones listed, approximately 90% are singletons. Sample: CD4+ or CD8+ T cells sorted from blood, taken in a trial of the OX40 agonist ivuxolimab. These receptors originate from an adult with an advanced solid tumor such as melanoma, head and neck, liver or kidney cancer.

The CDR3 is CASSSRVFGANVLTF. The CDR3 DNA follows: TGTGCCAGCAGCTCCAGGGTTTTTGGGGCCAACGTCCTGACTTTC. The chain recombines TRBV7-9 with TRBJ2-6, with a weak D call TRBD1 (5 bases). V shed 4 bases and J shed 3 bases, with 10 bases lying between them. The CDR3 sequence is 15 residues long. CDR1 and CDR2 (germline): SEHNR, FQNEAQ (reference sequence).

The chain couples TRBV19 to TRBJ2-2; 7 nucleotides line up with TRBD1. Germline V gene data show CDR1 as LNHDA and CDR2 as SQIVND (reference sequence). CDR3 length: 14 amino acids. The V and J ends lost 8 bases and 1 base, in that order; junction bases with no gene match: 4. CDR3 DNA: TGTGCCAGTTCGGGACAGTTGAACACCGGGGAGCTGTTTTTT. It encodes CASSGQLNTGELFF.

This chain links TRBV19 with TRBJ2-1; perhaps TRBD2 as D (5 bases). CDR3 length: 14 residues. Trimming cost V 1 base and J 5 bases, with 9 bases left between them. The germline gives CDR1 LNHDA, CDR2 SQIVND (reference sequence). CDR3 protein: CASSIGGENNEQFF. CDR3 coding DNA: TGTGCCAGTAGTATAGGGGGAGAAAACAATGAGCAGTTCTTC.

Here the CDR3 DNA reads TGCGCCAGCAGCCGGTTGGCTAGCGGGGGAAATGAGCAGTTCTTC. Protein: CASSRLASGGNEQFF. This chain connects TRBV5-1 to TRBJ2-1, with 10 bases identical to TRBD2. Unmatched junction bases numbered 8, after V lost 4 bases and J lost 7 bases. Germline lookup yields CDR1 SGHRS and CDR2 YFSETQ. The CDR3 contains 15 residues.

This clone has only one observation. The chain combines TRBV14 with TRBJ2-2; TRBD2 matches at 8 bases. The CDR3 spans 17 residues. V was pared by 0 bases and J by 2 bases, with 5 bases of the junction left unmatched. Germline loops: CDR1 SGHDN, CDR2 FVKESK. CDR3 protein: CASSQEGREANTGELFF. The CDR3 DNA reads TGTGCCAGCAGCCAAGAAGGGCGGGAGGCCAACACCGGGGAGCTGTTTTTT. The whole variable domain, remainder taken from reference TRBV14 and TRBJ2-2, is EAGVTQFPSHSVIEKGQTVTLRCDPISGHDNLYWYRRVMGKEIKFLLHFVKESKQDESGMPNNRFLAERTGGTYSTLKVQPAELEDSGVYFCASSQEGREANTGELFFGEGSRLTVL.

This chain connects TRBV27 to TRBJ1-4, with D perhaps matching TRBD1 (5 bases). Germline CDR1 reads MNHEY; CDR2 reads SMNVEV (reference sequence). Trimming removed 1 base from V and 8 bases from J, with 11 bases in between. This CDR3 is built from 14 residues. The chain's CDR3 is CASSLYPRGEKLFF. The CDR3 region has the DNA TGTGCCAGCAGTTTATATCCCCGGGGGGAAAAACTGTTTTTT.

The rearrangement joins TRBV18 to TRBJ1-1; D gene uncertain. This CDR3 is built from 14 residues. Germline CDR1 reads KGHSH; CDR2 reads LQKENI. The V end was cut by 2 bases, the J end by 1 base, with 8 bases between. The CDR3 DNA sequence: TGTGCCAGCTCACCAACGGCGAGGAACACTGAAGCTTTCTTT. Translating gives CASSPTARNTEAFF.